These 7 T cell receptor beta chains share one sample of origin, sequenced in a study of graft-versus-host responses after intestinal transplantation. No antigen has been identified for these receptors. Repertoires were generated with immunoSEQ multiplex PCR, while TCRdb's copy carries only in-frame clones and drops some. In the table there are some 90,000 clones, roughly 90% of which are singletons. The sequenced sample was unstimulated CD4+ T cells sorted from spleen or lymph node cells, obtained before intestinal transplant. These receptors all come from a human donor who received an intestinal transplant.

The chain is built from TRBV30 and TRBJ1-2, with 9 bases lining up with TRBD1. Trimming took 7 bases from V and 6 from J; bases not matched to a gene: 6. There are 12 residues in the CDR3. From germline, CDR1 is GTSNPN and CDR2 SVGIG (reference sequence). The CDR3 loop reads CASLQGANGYTF. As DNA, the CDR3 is TGTGCCTCCCTACAGGGGGCGAATGGCTACACCTTC.

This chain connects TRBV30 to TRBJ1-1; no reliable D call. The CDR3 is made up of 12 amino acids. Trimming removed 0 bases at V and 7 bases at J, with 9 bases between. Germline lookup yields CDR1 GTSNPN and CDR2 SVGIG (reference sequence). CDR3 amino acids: CAWSVRGNEAFF. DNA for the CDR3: TGTGCCTGGAGTGTACGCGGTAATGAAGCTTTCTTT.

The CDR3 loop reads CASRGQGGHEQYF. The CDR3 DNA reads as TGTGCCAGCAGGGGACAGGGTGGCCACGAGCAGTACTTC. The rearrangement links TRBV14 to TRBJ2-7, with 9 bases lining up with TRBD1. Per germline, CDR1 SGHDN and CDR2 FVKESK. The ends lost 6 bases at V and 5 bases at J; junction bases unmatched: 5. This CDR3 comprises 13 residues.

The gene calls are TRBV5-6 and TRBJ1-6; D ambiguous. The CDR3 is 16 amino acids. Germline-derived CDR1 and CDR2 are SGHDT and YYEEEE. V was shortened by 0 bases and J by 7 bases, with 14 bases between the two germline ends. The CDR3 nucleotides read TGTGCCAGCAGCTTGGCCGTGCGACCGACGAATTCACCCCTCCACTTT. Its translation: CASSLAVRPTNSPLHF.

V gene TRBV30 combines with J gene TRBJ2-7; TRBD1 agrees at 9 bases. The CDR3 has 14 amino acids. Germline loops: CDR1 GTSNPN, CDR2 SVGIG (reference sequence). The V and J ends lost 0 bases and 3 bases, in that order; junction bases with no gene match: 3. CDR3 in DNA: TGTGCCTGGAGTGTACAGGGGGCTCACTACGAGCAGTACTTC. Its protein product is CAWSVQGAHYEQYF.

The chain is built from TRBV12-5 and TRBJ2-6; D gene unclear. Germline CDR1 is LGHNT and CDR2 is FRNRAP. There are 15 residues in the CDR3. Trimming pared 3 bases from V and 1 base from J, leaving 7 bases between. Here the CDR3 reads CASGFLGSGANVLTF. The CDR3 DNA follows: TGTGCTAGTGGTTTTCTGGGTTCTGGGGCCAACGTCCTGACTTTC.

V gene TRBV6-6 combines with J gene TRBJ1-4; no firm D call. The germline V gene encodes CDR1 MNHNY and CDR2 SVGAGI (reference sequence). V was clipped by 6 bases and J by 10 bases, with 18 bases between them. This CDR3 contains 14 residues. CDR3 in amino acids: CASSSAGSRGKLFF. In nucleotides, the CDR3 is TGTGCCAGCAGCTCAGCTGGTTCCCGTGGAAAACTGTTTTTT.